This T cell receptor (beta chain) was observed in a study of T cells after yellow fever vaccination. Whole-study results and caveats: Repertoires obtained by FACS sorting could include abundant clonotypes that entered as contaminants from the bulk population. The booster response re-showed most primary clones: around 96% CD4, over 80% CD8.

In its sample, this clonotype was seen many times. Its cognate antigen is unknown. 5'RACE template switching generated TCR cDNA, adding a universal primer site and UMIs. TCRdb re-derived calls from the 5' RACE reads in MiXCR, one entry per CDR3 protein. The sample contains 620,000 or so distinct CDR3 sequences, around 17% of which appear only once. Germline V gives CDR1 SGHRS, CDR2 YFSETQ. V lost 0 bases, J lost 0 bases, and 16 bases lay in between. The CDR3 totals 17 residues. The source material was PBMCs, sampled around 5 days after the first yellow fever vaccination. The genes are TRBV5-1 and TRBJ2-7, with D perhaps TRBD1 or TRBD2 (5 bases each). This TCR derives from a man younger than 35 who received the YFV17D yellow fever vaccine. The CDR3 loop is CASSLAVGAGYSYEQYF. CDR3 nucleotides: TGCGCCAGCAGCTTGGCCGTCGGGGCAGGGTACTCCTACGAGCAGTACTTC.